The clone carrying this T cell receptor beta chain has ten or more counts. Its specificity is unknown. The length of the CDR3 is 15 residues. Germline V gene data show CDR1 as LGHNA and CDR2 as YNFKEQ. Unmatched junction bases numbered 7, after V lost 0 bases and J lost 6 bases. One entry per CDR3 protein, called by TCRdb with MiXCR from the reads. This sample has 200,000 to 300,000 distinct CDR3 sequences; roughly 9.1% occur once, and the top ten carry roughly 16%. These data belong to a study of T cell repertoires in cytomegalovirus infection. On the study more broadly: A matching HLA type, together with CMV infection, was signaled by public TCR beta signatures. Study observations and caveats: Summed frequency of public TCR beta families distinguished CMV carriers with the relevant HLA.

This receptor was identified in a human donor in good health (CMV status not recorded). Some clones in this sample may be carry-over from other donors' samples. Sequencing was done on a sample of PBMCs. This chain links TRBV4-2 with TRBJ1-2; TRBD1 aligns across 7 bases. The CDR3: CASSQDGTAPDGYTF. As DNA, the CDR3 is TGTGCCAGCAGCCAAGATGGGACAGCCCCGGATGGCTACACCTTC.